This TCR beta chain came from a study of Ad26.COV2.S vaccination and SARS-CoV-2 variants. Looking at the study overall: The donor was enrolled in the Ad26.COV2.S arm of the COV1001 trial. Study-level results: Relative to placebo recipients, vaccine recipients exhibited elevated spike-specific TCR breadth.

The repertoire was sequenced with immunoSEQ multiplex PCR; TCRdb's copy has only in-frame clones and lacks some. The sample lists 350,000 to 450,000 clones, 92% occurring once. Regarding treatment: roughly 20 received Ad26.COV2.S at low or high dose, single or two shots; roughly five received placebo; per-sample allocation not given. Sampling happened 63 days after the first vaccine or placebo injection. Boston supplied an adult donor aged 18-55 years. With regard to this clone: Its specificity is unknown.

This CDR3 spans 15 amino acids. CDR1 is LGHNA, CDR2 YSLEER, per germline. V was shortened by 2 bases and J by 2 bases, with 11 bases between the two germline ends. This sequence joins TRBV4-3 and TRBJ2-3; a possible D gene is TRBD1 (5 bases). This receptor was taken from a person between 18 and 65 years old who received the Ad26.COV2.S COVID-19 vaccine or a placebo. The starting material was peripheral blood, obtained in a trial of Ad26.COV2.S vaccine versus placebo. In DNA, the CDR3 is TGCGCCAGCAGCCAAATTGGGGCCGACACAGATACGCAGTATTTT. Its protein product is CASSQIGADTDTQYF.